This paragraph covers one TCR beta chain sequence. Its cognate antigen is unknown. The data were taken from a study of identical twins. Study-wide results and limits: Fewer insertions were carried by abundant cord blood beta clonotypes, but none was seen in memory repertoires. Twins showed weaker excess sharing in their beta out-of-frame sequences.

Using its own MiXCR run on the 5' RACE reads, TCRdb lists one record per CDR3 protein. The top ten hold roughly 13% of the sample, which has under 900,000 distinct CDR3 sequences, 15% to 20% seen once. V lost 6 bases, J lost 2 bases, and 7 bases stayed unmatched. This CDR3 is 15 amino acids long. The V gene's germline CDR1 is MNHEY and CDR2 SMNVEV (reference sequence). The same sample was also studied in work on T cells expressing NK-cell markers. This second study says: Specificity for HCMV among expanded NKG2C+ T cell clones was not established.

The clonotype originates from a woman in her late teens or twenties in good health. V usage is TRBV27 and J usage is TRBJ1-2, with 9 positions matching TRBD1. Sequencing was carried out using PBMCs. CDR3 in amino acids: CASSLGQGMNYGYTF. The DNA for the CDR3 is TGTGCCAGCAGCCTTGGACAGGGGATGAACTATGGCTACACCTTC.